This T cell receptor (beta chain) originates from a study of graft-versus-host responses after intestinal transplantation. The study's findings and limits: Early post-transplant declines in HvG were associated with peak levels of circulating GvH clones.

Notes on this clone: Its specificity is unknown.

The CDR3 length is 15 residues. Trimming removed 3 bases from V and 4 bases from J, with 12 bases in between. Germline-derived CDR1 and CDR2 are LNHNV and YYDKDF (reference sequence). TCRdb's table, derived via immunoSEQ multiplex PCR, lists solely in-frame clones and lacks some. The top ten hold about 0.25% of the sample, which has roughly 110,000 clones, around nine tenths seen once. The sequence derives from a human donor who was the organ donor for an intestinal transplant. The chain uses TRBV15 and TRBJ1-4, with D possibly matching TRBD1 (5 bases). This sample comprised unstimulated CD4+ T cells sorted from spleen or lymph node cells, obtained before transplant. DNA of the CDR3: TGTGCCACCAGCAGGGGTGGGGCAGATAATGAAAAACTGTTTTTT. It specifies CATSRGGADNEKLFF. The full variable domain, with the rest looked up from reference TRBV15 and TRBJ1-4, is DAMVIQNPRYQVTQFGKPVTLSCSQTLNHNVMYWYQQKSSQAPKLLFHYYDKDFNNEADTPDNFQSRRPNTSFCFLDIRSPGLGDTAMYLCATSRGGADNEKLFFGSGTQLSVL.